The entry below describes one T cell receptor (beta chain). This sample is part of a study of CD8 T cells in Susac syndrome. This CDR3 is built from 15 residues. Germline CDR1 reads DFQATT; CDR2 reads SNEGSKA (reference sequence). The V and J ends lost 3 bases and 4 bases respectively, with 17 bases between them. It was with random hexamers that 0.5 to 1 ug RNA was reverse transcribed. The immunoSEQ assay covered 54 Vbeta and 13 Jbeta segments for CDR3. TCRdb analysed the immunoSEQ multiplex PCR reads with MiXCR anew, one entry per CDR3 protein. The sample holds about 280,000 distinct CDR3 sequences, more than 75% seen once.

The origin of this receptor is a human donor with multiple sclerosis. The chain couples TRBV20-1 to TRBJ2-3; a weak D match, TRBD1 (6 bases). Sequenced sample: CD8+ T cells from PBMCs. This CDR3 is CSARGLQGVSDTQYF. CDR3 DNA: TGCAGTGCTAGGGGATTACAGGGAGTTTCAGATACGCAGTATTTT.